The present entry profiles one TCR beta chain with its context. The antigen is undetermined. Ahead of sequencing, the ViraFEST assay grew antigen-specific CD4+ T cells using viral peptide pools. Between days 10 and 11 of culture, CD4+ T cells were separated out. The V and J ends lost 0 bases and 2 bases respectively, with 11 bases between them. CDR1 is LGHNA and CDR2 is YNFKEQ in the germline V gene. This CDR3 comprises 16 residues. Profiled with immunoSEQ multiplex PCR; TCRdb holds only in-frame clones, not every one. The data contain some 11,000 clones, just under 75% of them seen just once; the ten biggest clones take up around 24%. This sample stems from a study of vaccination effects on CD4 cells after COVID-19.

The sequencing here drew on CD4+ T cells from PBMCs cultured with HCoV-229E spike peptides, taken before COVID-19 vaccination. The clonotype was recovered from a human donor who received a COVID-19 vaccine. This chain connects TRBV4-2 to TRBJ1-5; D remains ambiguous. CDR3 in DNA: TGTGCCAGCAGCCAAGATCCGAGGACCGGCAATCAGCCCCAGCATTTT. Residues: CASSQDPRTGNQPQHF.